These T cell receptor beta chains were read from a single sample in a study of blood T cell repertoires in COVID-19. Method: immunoSEQ multiplex PCR; TCRdb's copy keeps in-frame clones and lacks some. The data contain some 120,000 clones, more than 75% of them singletons. The sequenced sample consisted of peripheral blood. These receptors all come from a woman aged 55-75 years with acute or convalescent COVID-19. CDR3s include the opening cysteine and the closing phenylalanine or tryptophan. D genes are given only for firm matches. The size of a clone is reported for some rows only, either as once, few or many, or as a class for expanded clones.

>14|TRBV21-1|TRBJ2-5|-|-
CASRGTSEQETQYF
TGTGCCAGCAGGGGGACTAGCGAGCAAGAGACCCAGTACTTC
>14|TRBV6-5|TRBJ2-5|-|-
CASSYGGGREAQYF
TGTGCCAGCAGTTACGGAGGGGGCCGAGAGGCCCAGTACTTC
>17|TRBV2|TRBJ1-6|once|TRBD1
CASKRQQGRTYNSPLHF
TGTGCCAGCAAAAGACAACAGGGGAGAACCTATAATTCACCCCTCCACTTT
>14|TRBV7-9|TRBJ1-6|-|-
CASRREQYNSPLHF
TGTGCCAGCCGTAGGGAGCAGTATAATTCACCCCTCCACTTT
>11|TRBV20-1|TRBJ1-5|-|-
CSARSGGPQHF
TGCAGTGCCAGGAGCGGGGGGCCCCAGCATTTT
>12|TRBV10-2|TRBJ1-1|few|-
CASSVGGAEAFF
TGCGCCAGCAGTGTCGGAGGGGCTGAAGCTTTCTTT
>12|TRBV7-2|TRBJ1-3|-|-
CAGRRDGNTIYF
TGTGCCGGGAGGAGGGATGGAAACACCATATATTTT
>15|TRBV18|TRBJ1-4|-|-
CASSPGAGANEKLFF
TGTGCCAGCTCACCCGGCGCAGGGGCCAATGAAAAACTGTTTTTT
>15|TRBV28|TRBJ1-5|-|-
CASSPTGLGNQPQHF
TGTGCCAGCAGCCCCACGGGACTGGGCAATCAGCCCCAGCATTTT
>16|TRBV5-1|TRBJ1-5|-|-
CASSLAPLGANQPQHF
TGCGCCAGCAGCTTGGCCCCATTAGGGGCCAATCAGCCCCAGCATTTT
>14|TRBV27|TRBJ1-2|-|-
CASSFLPPVYGYTF
TGTGCCAGCAGTTTCTTACCGCCAGTTTATGGCTACACCTTC
>14|TRBV27|TRBJ1-6|-|TRBD1
CASRLDRAGSPLHF
TGTGCCAGCAGACTCGACAGGGCCGGGTCACCCCTCCACTTT
>14|TRBV7-2|TRBJ2-3|-|TRBD2
CASATSGRADTQYF
TGTGCTTCAGCCACTAGCGGGAGGGCAGATACGCAGTATTTT
>14|TRBV4-1|TRBJ2-2|-|-
CASSQVDTTGELFF
TGCGCCAGCAGCCAAGTCGATACTACCGGGGAGCTGTTTTTT
>14|TRBV6-5|TRBJ1-2|-|TRBD1
CASRRSGQLYGYTF
TGTGCCAGCAGACGATCGGGACAGCTCTATGGCTACACCTTC
>16|TRBV7-6|TRBJ2-2|-|TRBD2
CASSGLSGRAYGELFF
TGTGCCAGCAGCGGATTAAGCGGGAGGGCCTACGGGGAGCTGTTTTTT
>17|TRBV27|TRBJ2-3|-|-
CASSRRVGGRGTDTQYF
TGTGCCAGCAGTCGAAGGGTCGGAGGACGGGGCACAGATACGCAGTATTTT
>14|TRBV11-3|TRBJ2-5|-|-
CASSLVRGQETQYF
TGTGCCAGCAGCTTAGTGCGGGGCCAAGAGACCCAGTACTTC
>13|TRBV18|TRBJ2-5|-|-
CASSLLGEETQYF
TGTGCCAGCTCACTCCTGGGAGAAGAGACCCAGTACTTC
>16|TRBV19|TRBJ1-5|few|-
CASSIGKGLMNQPQHF
TGTGCCAGTAGTATAGGAAAGGGACTCATGAATCAGCCCCAGCATTTT
>14|TRBV11-2|TRBJ2-1|-|-
CASSVQRAYNEQFF
TGTGCCAGCAGCGTCCAGCGGGCATACAATGAGCAGTTCTTC
>15|TRBV7-3|TRBJ2-2|-|TRBD2
CASSVIAGAGGELFF
TGTGCCAGCAGCGTCATAGCGGGAGCGGGCGGGGAGCTGTTTTTT
>14|TRBV27|TRBJ1-1|-|TRBD1
CASSFAGGATEAFF
TGTGCCAGCAGTTTCGCAGGGGGAGCCACTGAAGCTTTCTTT
>14|TRBV30|TRBJ2-2|-|-
CAWSVNLAGGELFF
TGTGCCTGGAGTGTAAATCTAGCTGGCGGGGAGCTGTTTTTT
>15|TRBV2|TRBJ2-3|-|TRBD1
CASSAALQGTDTQYF
TGTGCCAGCAGTGCCGCTTTACAGGGGACAGATACGCAGTATTTT
>11|TRBV5-1|TRBJ2-3|-|-
CASQSTDTQYF
TGCGCCAGCCAATCCACAGATACGCAGTATTTT
>16|TRBV28|TRBJ2-7|-|TRBD1
CASSFSGTGSFYEQYF
TGTGCCAGCAGTTTCTCCGGGACAGGGAGTTTCTACGAGCAGTACTTC
>16|TRBV19|TRBJ1-5|-|-
CASSSTASYSNQPQHF
TGTGCCAGTAGTAGTACCGCGAGTTATAGCAATCAGCCCCAGCATTTT